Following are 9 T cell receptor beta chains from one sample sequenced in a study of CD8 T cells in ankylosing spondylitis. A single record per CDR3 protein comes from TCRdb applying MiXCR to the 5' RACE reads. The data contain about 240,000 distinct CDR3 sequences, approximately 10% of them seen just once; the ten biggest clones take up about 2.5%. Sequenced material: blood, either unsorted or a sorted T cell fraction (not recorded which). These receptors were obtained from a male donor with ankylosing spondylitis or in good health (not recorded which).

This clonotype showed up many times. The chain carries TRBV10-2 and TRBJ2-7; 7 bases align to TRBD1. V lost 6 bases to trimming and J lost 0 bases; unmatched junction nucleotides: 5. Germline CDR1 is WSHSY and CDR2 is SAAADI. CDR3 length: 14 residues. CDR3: CASRRDRISYEQYF. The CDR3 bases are TGCGCCAGCAGGAGGGACAGAATCTCCTACGAGCAGTACTTC.

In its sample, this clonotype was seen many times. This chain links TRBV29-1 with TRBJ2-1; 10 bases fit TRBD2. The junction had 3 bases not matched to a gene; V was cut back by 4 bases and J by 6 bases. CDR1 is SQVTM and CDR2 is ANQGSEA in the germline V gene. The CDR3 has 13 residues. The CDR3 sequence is CSVGAGGPNEQFF. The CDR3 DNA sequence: TGCAGCGTTGGAGCGGGAGGGCCCAATGAGCAGTTCTTC.

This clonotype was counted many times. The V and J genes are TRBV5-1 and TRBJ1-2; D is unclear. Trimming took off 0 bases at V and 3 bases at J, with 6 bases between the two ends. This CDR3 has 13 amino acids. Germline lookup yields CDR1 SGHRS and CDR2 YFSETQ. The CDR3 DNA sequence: TGCGCCAGCAGCTTGGCGTCGGACTATGGCTACACCTTC. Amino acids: CASSLASDYGYTF.

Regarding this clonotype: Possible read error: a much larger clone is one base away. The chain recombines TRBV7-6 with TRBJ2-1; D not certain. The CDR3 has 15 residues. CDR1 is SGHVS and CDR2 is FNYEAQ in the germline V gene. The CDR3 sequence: CGSSLVGLAYNEQFF. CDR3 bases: TGTGGCAGCAGCTTAGTAGGGCTAGCCTACAATGAGCAGTTCTTC.

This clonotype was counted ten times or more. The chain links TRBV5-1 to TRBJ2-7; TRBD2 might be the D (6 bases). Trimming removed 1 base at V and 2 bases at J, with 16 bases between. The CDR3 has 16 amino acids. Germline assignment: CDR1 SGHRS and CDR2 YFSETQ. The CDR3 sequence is CASSLIPGDRPYEQYF. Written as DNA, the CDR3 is TGCGCCAGCAGCTTGATTCCGGGGGATCGGCCCTACGAGCAGTACTTC.

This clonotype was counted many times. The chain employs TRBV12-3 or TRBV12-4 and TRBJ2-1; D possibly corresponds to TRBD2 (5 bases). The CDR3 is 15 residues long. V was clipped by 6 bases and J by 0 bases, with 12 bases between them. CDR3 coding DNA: TGTGCCAGCAGCCCGATGGGGAGCTCCTACAATGAGCAGTTCTTC. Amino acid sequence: CASSPMGSSYNEQFF.

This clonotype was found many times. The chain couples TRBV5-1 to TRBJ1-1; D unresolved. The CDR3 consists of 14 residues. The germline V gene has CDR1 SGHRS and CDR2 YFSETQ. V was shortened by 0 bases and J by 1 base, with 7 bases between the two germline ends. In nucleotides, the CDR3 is TGCGCCAGCAGCTTGGATCCGGGGAACACTGAAGCTTTCTTT. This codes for CASSLDPGNTEAFF.

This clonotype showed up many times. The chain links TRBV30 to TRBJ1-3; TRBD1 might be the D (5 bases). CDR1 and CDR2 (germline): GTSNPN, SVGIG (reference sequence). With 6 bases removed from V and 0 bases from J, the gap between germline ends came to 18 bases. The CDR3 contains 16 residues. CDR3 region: CACLPGTASSGNTIYF. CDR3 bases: TGTGCCTGCCTTCCCGGGACGGCGAGCTCTGGAAACACCATATATTTT. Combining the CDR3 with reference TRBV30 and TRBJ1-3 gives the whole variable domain SQTIHQWPATLVQPVGSPLSLECTVEGTSNPNLYWYRQAAGRGLQLLFYSVGIGQISSEVPQNLSASRPQDRQFILSSKKLLLSDSGFYLCACLPGTASSGNTIYFGEGSWLTVV.

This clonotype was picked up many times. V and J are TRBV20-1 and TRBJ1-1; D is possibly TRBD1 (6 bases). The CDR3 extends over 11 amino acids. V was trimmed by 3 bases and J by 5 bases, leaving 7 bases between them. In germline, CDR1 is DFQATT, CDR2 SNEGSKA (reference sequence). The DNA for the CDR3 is TGCAGTGCTAGTAGGGGGACTGAAGCTTTCTTT. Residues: CSASRGTEAFF.